The following is a T cell receptor beta chain sequence with its context. This entry belongs to a study of T cell responses to AZD1222 COVID-19 vaccine. The repertoire was sequenced with immunoSEQ multiplex PCR; TCRdb's copy has only in-frame clones and lacks some. The sample contains more than 50,000 clones, 79% of which appear only once. CDR1 is SGHVS and CDR2 is FNYEAQ in the germline V gene. The CDR3 has 15 residues. Between the trimmed V and J ends, which lost 1 base and 3 bases, there was a span of 12 bases. V is TRBV7-6 and J is TRBJ2-5; D unresolved. This TCR derives from an adult in good health. Material: peripheral blood, obtained on day 0 of MenACWY control vaccination. The chain's CDR3 is CASSLGGSWEETQYF. As DNA, the CDR3 is TGTGCCAGCAGCTTAGGAGGTAGCTGGGAAGAGACCCAGTACTTC.